Each of the 15 T cell receptor beta chains below was sequenced from the same sample in a study of T cell repertoires in cytomegalovirus infection. TCRdb re-derived calls from the reads in MiXCR, one entry per CDR3 protein. The data show roughly 46,000 distinct CDR3 sequences, roughly a fifth seen once. For these TCRs, the target antigens are not known. Sequencing used CD8+ T cells from cultured PBMCs, obtained from culture after CMV antigen stimulation. Receptor source: a human donor in good health (CMV status not recorded). Some clones in this sample may be carry-over from other donors' samples.

The chain combines TRBV4-1 with TRBJ2-7; 7 bases align to TRBD1. The junction had 15 bases not matched to a gene; V was cut back by 4 bases and J by 0 bases. Germline V lookup: CDR1 MGHRA, CDR2 YSYEKL. CDR3 length: 18 amino acids. DNA of the CDR3: TGCGCCAGCAGCCCCACCCCCATCCGACAGGGCTTCTCCTACGAGCAGTACTTC. Encoded protein: CASSPTPIRQGFSYEQYF.

The rearrangement links TRBV6-2 or TRBV6-3 to TRBJ2-3; perhaps TRBD1 as D (6 bases). The CDR3 consists of 15 residues. Germline V lookup: CDR1 MNHEY, CDR2 SVGEGT. Trimming left V 5 bases short and J 2 bases short, with 14 bases between. CDR3 sequence (DNA): TGTGCCAGCAGTCAAAGAGACAGGACCACAGATACGCAGTATTTT. It is translated as CASSQRDRTTDTQYF.

The table lists this clonotype with many counts. The chain combines TRBV7-6 with TRBJ2-7; no definite D call. The germline gives CDR1 SGHVS, CDR2 FNYEAQ. The CDR3 runs to 13 residues. With 2 bases removed from V and 2 bases from J, the gap between germline ends came to 7 bases. The CDR3 spells CASSLKQTYEQYF. CDR3 DNA: TGTGCCAGCAGCTTAAAACAGACCTACGAGCAGTACTTC.

This clonotype was seen repeatedly, ten times or more. The genes are TRBV7-2 and TRBJ1-1; D unclear. CDR1 SGHTA and CDR2 FQGNSA come from the germline V gene. The CDR3 loop spans 14 amino acids. Trimming took off 6 bases at V and 0 bases at J, with 11 bases between the two ends. The CDR3 loop is CASRLNALNTEAFF. DNA of the CDR3: TGTGCCAGCAGGCTTAATGCCCTGAACACTGAAGCTTTCTTT.

The chain uses TRBV19 and TRBJ1-1; 11 nucleotides line up with TRBD1. Germline CDR1 and CDR2: LNHDA and SQIVND (reference sequence). V lost 7 bases, J lost 3 bases, and 7 bases stayed unmatched. The CDR3 consists of 15 residues. The CDR3 DNA follows: TGTGCCAGTATCCTGGACAGGGGGCTGCACACTGAAGCTTTCTTT. Translating it yields CASILDRGLHTEAFF.

The chain couples TRBV6-6 to TRBJ1-1; perhaps TRBD1 as D (5 bases). The CDR3 spans 13 residues. Per germline, CDR1 MNHNY and CDR2 SVGAGI (reference sequence). Deletions cut 9 bases from V and 1 base from J, with 12 bases between. CDR3 loop: CASQDGQNTEAFF. CDR3 in DNA: TGTGCCAGTCAGGATGGACAGAACACTGAAGCTTTCTTT.

This clonotype was detected many times. The rearrangement joins TRBV27 to TRBJ1-1; D might be TRBD1 (6 bases). CDR1 MNHEY and CDR2 SMNVEV come from the germline V gene (reference sequence). This CDR3 has 17 residues. Between the trimmed V and J ends, which lost 2 bases and 4 bases, there was a span of 20 bases. This CDR3 reads CASSLGPWGGSGTEAFF. The CDR3 DNA reads as TGTGCCAGCAGTTTAGGGCCATGGGGGGGCTCTGGCACTGAAGCTTTCTTT.

The sample holds many counts of this clonotype. The CDR3 nucleotides read TGTGCCAGCAGCCCCCCTTACAATGAGCAGTTCTTC. Translation gives CASSPPYNEQFF. The V gene is TRBV6-6, the J gene TRBJ2-1; D call uncertain. V lost 6 bases and J 4 bases, leaving 7 bases between the germline ends. CDR3 length: 12 amino acids. In germline, CDR1 is MNHNY, CDR2 SVGAGI (reference sequence).

The chain uses TRBV18 and TRBJ2-7; 7 bases are shared with TRBD1. With 5 bases clipped from V and 0 bases from J, the junction kept 7 bases outside the gene matches. Germline V gene sequence: CDR1 KGHSH, CDR2 LQKENI. The CDR3 extends over 15 amino acids. The CDR3 DNA sequence: TGTGCCAGCTCATACCGGGACAGCGGCTCCTACGAGCAGTACTTC. Residues: CASSYRDSGSYEQYF.

This clonotype was seen at least ten times. DNA for the CDR3: TGTGCCAGCAGTCGAGACAGTACCTACAATGAGCAGTTCTTC. It yields the protein CASSRDSTYNEQFF. The chain combines TRBV12-3 or TRBV12-4 with TRBJ2-1; D is perhaps TRBD1 (5 bases). The V and J ends lost 5 bases and 2 bases respectively, with 10 bases between them. The CDR3 runs 14 residues.

The chain is built from TRBV27 and TRBJ2-3; weak D call: TRBD1 (5 bases). V was cut by 3 bases and J by 4 bases, with 8 bases left in between. Germline V CDR1 and CDR2: MNHEY, SMNVEV (reference sequence). CDR3 length equals 13 residues. The CDR3 DNA is TGTGCCAGCAGTTTGTCAGGGTCAGATACGCAGTATTTT. Translated, it gives CASSLSGSDTQYF.

The chain combines TRBV4-3 with TRBJ2-7; no firm D call. Trimming removed 1 base at V and 5 bases at J, with 15 bases between. The CDR3 totals 15 residues. Germline V gene lookup returns CDR1 LGHNA and CDR2 YSLEER. The CDR3 coding sequence is TGCGCCAGCAGCCAAGGGTGGCACCAAGACAACGAGCAGTACTTC. Translated, it gives CASSQGWHQDNEQYF.

At least ten counts were recorded for this clonotype. J is TRBJ2-1 and V is TRBV12-3 or TRBV12-4, with 8 bases identical to TRBD2. This CDR3 spans 14 amino acids. With V trimmed by 2 bases and J by 6 bases, 3 bases remained unmatched. In nucleotides, the CDR3 is TGTGCCAGCAGTTTATGGGCGGGAGGCAATGAGCAGTTCTTC. Translating gives CASSLWAGGNEQFF.

Many counts were recorded for this clonotype. This chain uses TRBV5-1 with TRBJ1-1; TRBD1 agrees at 9 bases. Per the germline V gene, CDR1 is SGHRS and CDR2 is YFSETQ. With V trimmed by 4 bases and J by 5 bases, 9 bases remained unmatched. The CDR3 sequence is 15 residues long. As DNA, the CDR3 is TGCGCCAGCAGCCCGAGGGACAGGGAGAATACTGAAGCTTTCTTT. Residues: CASSPRDRENTEAFF.

J is TRBJ1-5 and V is TRBV25-1; D ambiguous. V was trimmed by 3 bases and J by 4 bases, leaving 13 bases between them. This CDR3 contains 15 residues. Looked up from germline, CDR1 is MGHDK and CDR2 is SYGVNS. The CDR3 bases are TGTGCCAGCAGTGAGGCAACAGACCATAATCAGCCCCAGCATTTT. Encoded protein: CASSEATDHNQPQHF.